These 30 T cell receptor beta chains came from one sample sequenced in a study of blood T cell repertoires in COVID-19. Sequencing used immunoSEQ multiplex PCR; TCRdb keeps in-frame clones, though not all of them. This sample has around 45,000 clones, with 83% found just once. The source material was peripheral blood. These receptor sequences come from a man of 80 years or more in a cohort sampled during active COVID-19.

The CDR3 loop reads CASSSLDRNTEAFF. The CDR3 DNA is TGTGCCAGCAGCAGCCTGGACAGGAACACTGAAGCTTTCTTT. The gene calls are TRBV5-6 and TRBJ1-1; a weak D match, TRBD1 (6 bases). V was cut by 4 bases and J by 1 base, with 11 bases left in between. This CDR3 spans 14 amino acids. The germline V gene has CDR1 SGHDT and CDR2 YYEEEE.

The rearrangement joins TRBV29-1 to TRBJ1-1; 10 nucleotides match TRBD1. Germline assignment: CDR1 SQVTM and CDR2 ANQGSEA. This CDR3 region has 14 residues. V lost 4 bases to trimming and J lost 4 bases; unmatched junction nucleotides: 6. CDR3 loop: CSVVPGTGATEAFF. DNA of the CDR3: TGCAGCGTTGTACCCGGGACAGGGGCCACTGAAGCTTTCTTT.

This chain links TRBV27 with TRBJ2-5, with 10 bases lining up with TRBD1. The J segment lost 5 bases and the V segment lost 4 bases, leaving 16 bases of the junction unmatched. Germline CDR1 is MNHEY and CDR2 is SMNVEV (reference sequence). The CDR3 spans 18 residues. The CDR3 reads CASSSRYGQGVNLETQYF. The CDR3 nucleotides read TGTGCCAGCAGTTCTCGATATGGACAGGGGGTAAATTTGGAGACCCAGTACTTC.

For the CDR3, the DNA is TGCGCCAGCAGCCAAGAGCGGGGGGCAGGTGAAAAACTGTTTTTT. This translates into CASSQERGAGEKLFF. The rearrangement uses TRBV4-3 and TRBJ1-4, with D possibly being TRBD1 (6 bases). Germline CDR1 and CDR2: LGHNA and YSLEER. The CDR3 is 15 amino acids. V was cut by 0 bases and J by 7 bases, with 12 bases left in between.

The chain couples TRBV7-2 to TRBJ1-5; 9 bases line up with TRBD1. Germline V gene sequence: CDR1 SGHTA, CDR2 FQGNSA. Trimming took 3 bases from V and 6 from J; bases not matched to a gene: 9. This CDR3 contains 16 residues. This chain's CDR3 is CASSLGGQGNGQPQHF. The DNA for the CDR3 is TGTGCCAGCAGCTTGGGGGGACAGGGAAACGGTCAGCCCCAGCATTTT.

The chain combines TRBV20-1 with TRBJ1-1, with D perhaps TRBD1 (5 bases). V was shortened by 2 bases and J by 5 bases, with 6 bases between the two germline ends. CDR1 is DFQATT and CDR2 is SNEGSKA in the germline V gene (reference sequence). This CDR3 has 11 residues. CDR3 DNA: TGCAGTGCTAGAAAGGGGACTGAAGCTTTCTTT. It translates to CSARKGTEAFF.

This chain links TRBV18 with TRBJ2-1, with a possible D match to TRBD2 (6 bases). CDR3 size: 15 residues. Germline values: CDR1 KGHSH, CDR2 LQKENI. V lost 3 bases to trimming and J lost 5 bases, with 14 bases between them. The CDR3 loop is CASSPGLLRDNEQFF. In DNA, the CDR3 is TGTGCCAGCTCACCGGGACTCTTGAGGGACAATGAGCAGTTCTTC.

This clone occurred a few times. The rearrangement links TRBV27 to TRBJ1-5; 10 bases are a match to TRBD1. V was pared by 5 bases and J by 7 bases, with 8 bases of the junction left unmatched. The CDR3 consists of 15 residues. Germline loops: CDR1 MNHEY, CDR2 SMNVEV (reference sequence). CDR3 nucleotides: TGTGCCAGCAGTGCCGGGACAGGGGAACGACAGCCCCAGCATTTT. The encoded protein is CASSAGTGERQPQHF.

This chain joins TRBV28 and TRBJ1-1, with TRBD1 matching 8 bases. Germline CDR1 MDHEN, CDR2 SYDVKM. This CDR3 is built from 15 residues. J gave up 4 bases and V 5 bases, and 9 bases lay outside the gene matches. DNA of the CDR3: TGTGCCAGCAGTCCCCAGGGGGCGGGAAGCACTGAAGCTTTCTTT. It translates to CASSPQGAGSTEAFF.

This chain links TRBV28 with TRBJ1-2; D unclear. The CDR3 totals 17 residues. CDR1 MDHEN and CDR2 SYDVKM come from the germline V gene. The V and J ends lost 6 bases and 4 bases respectively, with 24 bases between them. The CDR3, as DNA: TGTGCCAGCAGACTAGCAGCCAGGCTCGAGGCCCTCTATGGCTACACCTTC. It encodes CASRLAARLEALYGYTF.

The chain is built from TRBV2 and TRBJ1-2; the D gene is possibly TRBD1 (6 bases). The CDR3 spans 12 residues. Germline V gene data show CDR1 as SNHLY and CDR2 as FYNNEI. Trimming cost V 4 bases and J 4 bases, with 7 bases left between them. The CDR3 protein is CASSGTAYGYTF. For the CDR3, the DNA is TGTGCCAGCAGTGGGACAGCCTATGGCTACACCTTC.

The chain uses TRBV1 and TRBJ2-7; the D call in the table, TRBD2, was not verified against the DNA. TRBV1 represents a pseudogene. This CDR3 has 16 amino acids. This chain's CDR3 is CTSSQDLDGGPYEQYF. In nucleotides, the CDR3 is TGCACCAGCAGCCAAGATCTTGACGGGGGTCCCTACGAGCAGTACTTC.

The rearrangement uses TRBV29-1 and TRBJ1-1; possible D gene TRBD1, 6 bases. The V gene lost 4 bases and the J gene lost 1 base, with 10 bases spanning the gap. Per germline, CDR1 SQVTM and CDR2 ANQGSEA. This CDR3 is built from 13 residues. The CDR3 loop is CSVARTANTEAFF. CDR3 coding DNA: TGCAGCGTTGCCCGGACAGCGAACACTGAAGCTTTCTTT.

This clone was detected only once. The rearrangement uses TRBV10-3 and TRBJ2-6, with D perhaps TRBD2 (5 bases). In germline, CDR1 is ENHRY, CDR2 SYGVKD. With 1 base removed from V and 0 bases from J, the gap between germline ends came to 13 bases. This CDR3 spans 18 amino acids. As DNA, the CDR3 is TGTGCCATCAGTGAGTTCCGTGGACTTAACTCTGGGGCCAACGTCCTGACTTTC. Encoded protein: CAISEFRGLNSGANVLTF.

V gene TRBV15 combines with J gene TRBJ1-2, with 7 nucleotides matching TRBD1. Germline V CDR1 and CDR2: LNHNV, YYDKDF (reference sequence). The CDR3 has 18 amino acids. V lost 0 bases to trimming and J lost 6 bases; unmatched junction nucleotides: 16. The CDR3 DNA sequence: TGTGCCACCAGCAGAGATATCTGGACAGGACCCTCTATGGATGGCTACACCTTC. Residues: CATSRDIWTGPSMDGYTF.

This clone was found a few times. The chain is built from TRBV28 and TRBJ2-1, with a weak D call TRBD2 (6 bases). The CDR3 is made up of 14 amino acids. The V gene lost 2 bases and the J gene lost 7 bases, with 12 bases spanning the gap. CDR1 and CDR2 (germline): MDHEN, SYDVKM. The DNA of the CDR3 is TGTGCCAGCAGTTTACGGGGGTTCAAGAATGAGCAGTTCTTC. Translation: CASSLRGFKNEQFF. Full variable domain (outside the CDR3, taken from reference TRBV28 and TRBJ2-1): DVKVTQSSRYLVKRTGEKVFLECVQDMDHENMFWYRQDPGLGLRLIYFSYDVKMKEKGDIPEGYSVSREKKERFSLILESASTNQTSMYLCASSLRGFKNEQFFGPGTRLTVL.

This chain uses TRBV14 with TRBJ1-2; 7 bases are shared with TRBD1. This CDR3 is 14 amino acids long. V was pared by 1 base and J by 4 bases, with 3 bases of the junction left unmatched. Germline CDR1 reads SGHDN; CDR2 reads FVKESK. The chain's CDR3 is CASSQVRTGYGYTF. Here the CDR3 DNA reads TGTGCCAGCAGCCAAGTCCGGACAGGCTATGGCTACACCTTC.

The chain joins TRBV5-4 to TRBJ1-6; 7 bases agree with TRBD1. V shed 2 bases and J 9 bases; nucleotides not matched to a gene: 8. This CDR3 comprises 15 residues. CDR1 SGHNT and CDR2 YYREEE come from the germline V gene (reference sequence). Here the CDR3 DNA reads TGTGCCAGCAGCTTCGCCGGGACAGTCCGTTCACCCCTCCACTTT. It specifies CASSFAGTVRSPLHF.

The V gene is TRBV5-5, the J gene TRBJ2-3; possibly TRBD1 for D (5 bases). V lost 5 bases and J lost 4, with 14 bases in between. Germline V gene data show CDR1 as SGHKS and CDR2 as YYEKEE (reference sequence). The CDR3 is 14 amino acids. The CDR3 is CASRVGMGPDTQYF. CDR3 nucleotide sequence: TGTGCCAGCAGGGTGGGGATGGGGCCAGATACGCAGTATTTT.

The chain has TRBV10-1 and TRBJ2-2; 9 bases map to TRBD2. With 0 bases clipped from V and 6 bases from J, the junction kept 2 bases outside the gene matches. Germline loops: CDR1 WNHNN, CDR2 SYGVQD (reference sequence). The CDR3 is 15 residues long. CDR3 sequence reads: CASSESVAGAGELFF. Here the CDR3 DNA reads TGCGCCAGCAGTGAGTCGGTAGCGGGGGCCGGGGAGCTGTTTTTT.

The chain carries TRBV6-5 and TRBJ1-1; D is possibly TRBD1 (6 bases). Germline V gene sequence: CDR1 MNHEY, CDR2 SVGAGI. V gave up 6 bases and J gave up 3 bases, with 8 bases separating them. This CDR3 contains 12 residues. CDR3 sequence reads: CASSRTDTEAFF. The CDR3 bases are TGTGCCAGCAGCCGGACAGACACTGAAGCTTTCTTT.

This chain uses TRBV11-2 with TRBJ1-3, with D unclear. Trimming took 3 bases from V and 0 from J, leaving 9 bases between them. Germline V gene data show CDR1 as SGHAT and CDR2 as FQNNGV. This CDR3 has 15 residues. CDR3 sequence: CASSFRRSSGNTIYF. The CDR3 DNA reads as TGTGCCAGCAGCTTTCGTAGGAGCTCTGGAAACACCATATATTTT.

Only a few counts were recorded for this clone. The gene calls are TRBV30 and TRBJ1-6; 7 bases fit TRBD1. Losses at the gene ends were 3 bases for V and 4 bases for J; bases not matched to a gene: 9. The CDR3 runs 16 residues. Germline V gene data show CDR1 as GTSNPN and CDR2 as SVGIG (reference sequence). The CDR3 region has the DNA TGTGCCTGGAGGACACAGGGGTACTTTTATAATTCACCCCTCCACTTT. It translates to CAWRTQGYFYNSPLHF.

The gene calls are TRBV18 and TRBJ2-7, with 8 nucleotides matching TRBD1. V lost 3 bases and J lost 3; bases outside the gene matches: 4. This CDR3 spans 14 amino acids. Per germline, CDR1 KGHSH and CDR2 LQKENI. DNA of the CDR3: TGTGCCAGCTCACCGCAGGGGGCTGTCTACGAGCAGTACTTC. Protein product: CASSPQGAVYEQYF. The full variable domain, in which reference TRBV18 and TRBJ2-7 provide the parts outside the CDR3, is NAGVMQNPRHLVRRRGQEARLRCSPMKGHSHVYWYRQLPEEGLKFMVYLQKENIIDESGMPKERFSAEFPKEGPSILRIQQVVRGDSAAYFCASSPQGAVYEQYFGPGTRLTVT.

This clone was found a few times. Other nucleotide sequences in the sample specify the same CDR3. The J gene is TRBJ1-2, the V gene TRBV3-1 (or the pseudogene TRBV3-2); no definite D call. The V gene's germline CDR1 is LGHDT and CDR2 YNNKEL (reference sequence). The V end lost 1 base, the J end lost 1 base, and 4 bases lay between the germline ends. The CDR3 loop spans 13 amino acids. The CDR3: CASSQAGNYGYTF. The CDR3 bases are TGTGCCAGCAGCCAAGCAGGTAACTATGGCTACACCTTC.

This clone came up once. The genes are TRBV7-2 and TRBJ2-1, with a tentative D call TRBD2 (7 bases). The CDR3 is made up of 18 amino acids. V was clipped by 1 base and J by 0 bases, with 16 bases between them. From germline, CDR1 is SGHTA and CDR2 FQGNSA. Here the CDR3 reads CASSLVGGRASSYNEQFF. The CDR3 bases are TGTGCCAGCAGCTTAGTAGGGGGGAGGGCCAGCTCCTACAATGAGCAGTTCTTC.

J is TRBJ2-1 and V is TRBV7-9; D is unresolved. This CDR3 contains 11 residues. The germline CDR1 and CDR2 sequences are SEHNR and FQNEAQ (reference sequence). Trimming took off 1 base at V and 9 bases at J, with 4 bases between the two ends. The CDR3 sequence is CASSLVSEQFF. The CDR3 DNA is TGTGCCAGCAGCTTAGTATCTGAGCAGTTCTTC.

The chain couples TRBV11-2 to TRBJ2-1; 8 nucleotides line up with TRBD2. This CDR3 region has 14 residues. The germline gives CDR1 SGHAT, CDR2 FQNNGV. V lost 1 base and J lost 8; bases outside the gene matches: 4. The CDR3: CASSLAGGPYEQFF. CDR3 coding DNA: TGTGCCAGCAGCTTAGCGGGGGGGCCATATGAGCAGTTCTTC.

The chain couples TRBV10-2 to TRBJ2-4; a possible D gene is TRBD1 (5 bases). The CDR3 extends over 12 amino acids. Germline assignment: CDR1 WSHSY and CDR2 SAAADI. V was pared by 9 bases and J by 6 bases, with 12 bases between. CDR3 coding DNA: TGCGCCAGTACGGACAAGGCAAACATTCAGTACTTC. Its translation: CASTDKANIQYF.

V and J are TRBV6-5 and TRBJ2-7; 7 bases are a match to TRBD2. CDR3 size: 16 residues. Losses at the gene ends were 6 bases for V and 2 bases for J; bases not matched to a gene: 13. In germline, CDR1 is MNHEY, CDR2 SVGAGI. CDR3 region: CASSYPTSATTYEQYF. In DNA, the CDR3 is TGTGCCAGCAGCTACCCTACTAGCGCGACTACCTACGAGCAGTACTTC.